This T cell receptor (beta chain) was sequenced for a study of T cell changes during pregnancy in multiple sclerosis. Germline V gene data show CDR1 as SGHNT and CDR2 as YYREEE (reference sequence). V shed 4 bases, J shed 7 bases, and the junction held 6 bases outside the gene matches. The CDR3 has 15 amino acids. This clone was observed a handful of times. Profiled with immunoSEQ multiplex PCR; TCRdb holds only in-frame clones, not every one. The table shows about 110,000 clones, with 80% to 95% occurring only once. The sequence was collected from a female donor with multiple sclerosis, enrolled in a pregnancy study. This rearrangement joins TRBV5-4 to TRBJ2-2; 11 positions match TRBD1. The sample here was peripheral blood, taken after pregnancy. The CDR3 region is CASSAGTGGVGELFF. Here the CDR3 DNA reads TGTGCCAGCAGCGCTGGGACAGGGGGTGTCGGGGAGCTGTTTTTT.